This T cell receptor (beta chain) was retrieved from a study of shared clonotypes between healthy human individuals. Whole-study context: Donors, aged 18 to 49, were a couple of women and a few men.

The naive CD8 fraction comprised CD45RO-negative cells positively selected for CCR7 and excluded terminally differentiated effector memory CD45RA+ cells. Produced via immunoSEQ multiplex PCR; TCRdb's table is partial and in-frame only. The sample has approximately 650,000 clones, about 95% seen once. Unmatched junction bases numbered 9, after V lost 2 bases and J lost 8 bases. Germline V gene data show CDR1 as SGHRS and CDR2 as YFSETQ. The CDR3 totals 17 residues. Worth noting for this clone: The target antigen is unknown.

Study-wide points: Sharing across four donors was highest in naive CD4 (around 5%) and lowest in memory CD8 (roughly 0.4%).

The source material was naive CD8+ T cells sorted from blood. The sequence was collected from a woman in her 30s in good health. This chain uses TRBV5-1 with TRBJ2-1, with 14 bases lining up with TRBD2. This CDR3 reads CASSFFRLAGGLDEQFF. The CDR3 nucleotides are TGCGCCAGCAGCTTCTTTCGACTAGCGGGAGGGTTGGATGAGCAGTTCTTC.